The T cell receptor beta chain under discussion was sequenced for a study of cytomegalovirus exposure and HLA in healthy donors (dated 2017 in TCRdb). For the study in its entirety: According to an earlier analysis of several hundred of the donors, about 180 million T cells yielded 90 million to 140 million unique TCR beta sequences and more than 250 Gb of sequence data. To study patterns of TCR occurrence, a later analysis re-analyzed previously published TCR beta repertoires from 600 to 750 donors and added high-resolution HLA genotyping. The number of donors typed differed by locus, with 629-630 for A, B, C, DRB1 and DQB1, over 500 for DQA1, 600 to 610 for DPA1, and around 460 for DPB1. Besides the first cohort of 666 subjects, a separate validation cohort made up of around 120 different subjects was used. A few DR-DQ haplotypes were handled as single units for association and clustering because linkage in the cohort was strong. Among under 450 genotyped donors of the cohort, an average of about 240,000 unique TCR beta nucleotide sequences were sequenced per donor, about a sixth of them non-productive. In a later genetic analysis, genome-wide SNP genotypes for 398 of the 666 donors were used, and that subset was treated as a discovery cohort. The study aimed to test whether cataloging public T cell receptors could reveal signatures of past pathogen exposure. Rather than drawing on any new phenotypic data, the later analysis identified candidate immune exposures from TCR beta sequences and the way those sequences occurred across donors. Among the roughly 390 genotyped donors, about 85% belonged to the genetic ancestry cluster associated with self-reported Caucasian donors. Every discovery cohort repertoire had been produced on one sequencing platform. HLA typing covered class I and class II loci at four-digit resolution. An earlier analysis of a few hundred of the donors applied high-throughput TCR beta sequencing to assess whether each TCR beta V gene segment acted as functional or pseudogenic. An early release covering about 600 HLA-typed donors comprised approximately 300 gigabases of sequencing data and around 86 million unique TCR sequences. The T cell repertoires of some 700 subjects were profiled by immunosequencing and related to cytomegalovirus serostatus. Donor age, sex, ethnicity and CMV serostatus were compiled alongside the repertoire data. High-throughput TCR immunosequencing, statistical association of individual TCRs with disease status, and machine learning were combined to predict cytomegalovirus infection status.

General conclusions and limits of the study: In a later analysis, TCR association rates were found to vary across HLA loci, with the most associated TCRs seen for DRB1 alleles and the fewest for HLA-C alleles. It was suggested by the authors that the approach could potentially be generalized to other disease states and immunological phenotypes. Linkage disequilibrium might explain the correlated functional status among segregating V segments, but an unknown experimental factor could not be excluded. Specific HLA alleles were associated with some 15,000 TCR beta sequences at a false discovery rate of 0.05 in a later analysis. In an earlier analysis of about 540 of the donors, most TCR beta V segments were observed in productive rearrangements about 87% or about 30% of the time, broadly matching IMGT annotations. The classifier was reported to diagnose cytomegalovirus status with high specificity and sensitivity in both the original cohort and the validation cohort. Because counts were too low, some 16 rarely observed V segments, including chromosome 9 orphons, were excluded from the earlier analysis of 587 of the donors. Some IMGT-functional V segments, including TRBV6-2 and TRBV6-3, could not be told apart with the 87-base-pair reads, so those segments were excluded. An association between a missense DCLRE1C variant and V-gene and J-gene trimming of TCR beta chains was found in a later genetic analysis and replicated in an independent cohort. In the study, some 180 TCR beta chains were listed as associated with cytomegalovirus. The presence/absence analyses assumed that sequencing depth was roughly uniform across donors, and that assumption may not be true. A further reported finding was that TCR beta sequences accurately predicted the HLA-A and HLA-B alleles for most subjects in the first cohort. Immune exposure information for the cohort was limited to CMV serostatus. Because some donors lacked HLA typing at each locus, the association tests relied only on the typed subset. Compared with equally common non-associated chains, HLA-associated TCR beta chains in a later analysis were more clonally expanded and had lower generation probabilities. Across donors, most TCR sequences were observed very rarely, whereas some public TCRs were present in many individuals. In a later genetic analysis, fewer N-insertions in productive TCRs were reported among donors in an Asian-associated ancestry cluster than the approximately 710-donor mean. A cluster of highly shared sequence variants was judged likely to be a technical artifact of the sequencing pipeline. In vitro tests confirmed that a few of the cytomegalovirus-associated TCR beta chains recognize cytomegalovirus antigens. A later analysis reported that several top co-occurrence clusters appeared linked to parvovirus B19, influenza, CMV and Epstein-Barr virus. Only TCR beta chains were sequenced in this cohort, and the absence of alpha or paired-chain data limited detectable features. Strong co-occurrence of HLA alleles, especially DR and DQ, made assigning TCR associations to individual alleles difficult. According to a later analysis, most CMV-associated TCR beta chains appeared to be HLA-restricted, and the HLA associations seemed to be driven largely by CMV exposure.

Libraries were prepared through the immunoSEQ multiplex PCR assay. For the multiplex PCR, a mixture combining 60 forward primers for TCR Vbeta segments and 13 reverse primers for TCR Jbeta segments was used. A multiplex PCR assay on genomic DNA amplified the CDR3 region of rearranged TCR beta genes. On the Illumina HiSeq System, the amplified TCR beta libraries were sequenced as 87-base-pair reads. The source study handled its data this way. Across the 600 to 700 repertoires, a later analysis counted roughly 77 million unique TCR beta chains, around 11 million of which were shared by at least two donors. Raw reads were error-corrected and collapsed into unique sequences by a nearest-neighbor algorithm in which closely related sequences were merged to remove PCR and sequencing errors. To assign V, D and J gene segments, CDR3 sequences were aligned to IMGT reference sequences. For a sequence to be retained, a match of at least six nucleotides was required to both a V gene segment and a J gene segment. Rearrangements were classified as productive when the CDR3 lacked stop codons and remained in frame with V and J, and all other rearrangements were classified as non-productive. Following IMGT convention, CDR3 was defined as the stretch from the second conserved V-encoded cysteine up to the conserved J-encoded phenylalanine. The earlier analysis of about 530 of the donors excluded any sequence lacking an unambiguous match to a single V gene segment. In an earlier analysis of several hundred of the donors, a V segment was called functional when productive rearrangements were above 56.7%, and segregating when the standard deviation between donors exceeded 5%. A statistical classification framework was developed to diagnose cytomegalovirus status using the catalog of TCR beta chain sequences. In a later analysis, V and J genes were assigned by comparing TCR nucleotide sequences against IMGT/GENE-DB human TR gene sequences. In a later analysis, CDR3 sequences and most-parsimonious VDJ recombination scenarios were assigned using the TCRdist pipeline. In a later analysis, every TCR beta chain was defined by the combination of its CDR3 amino acid sequence and its V-gene family, and reads without a unique V-gene family were dropped. As a way to deal with suspected cross-contamination and a sequencing artifact, a later analysis dropped nearly 600 nucleotide sequences that were highly shared and had low generation probability. A later analysis calculated a clonal expansion index for each public chain from normalized within-repertoire ranks of inferred template counts. In a later analysis, generation probabilities were computed with a VDJ recombination model fitted to out-of-frame rearrangements, and the resulting probabilities were checked against IGoR. In a later analysis, TCR-TCR, TCR-HLA and TCR-CMV co-occurrence was scored with hypergeometric tests, and a repertoire-size bias correction was applied to TCR pairs. False discovery rates were estimated in a later analysis by permuting HLA or CMV assignments 20 times. A later analysis grouped co-occurring TCRs with DBSCAN, adding TCRdist sequence similarity when clustering within HLA-allele-positive subsets. Repertoires with fewer than 30,000 or more than 120,000 public chains were left out of co-occurrence clustering, as were four to six repertoires with anomalous nucleotide sharing. TCRdb re-hosts the immuneACCESS table, in-frame sequences only. Its copies lack some clones; in the studies checked, an unresolved V gene accounts for under half of them, and the cause for the rest is not known. V, J and clone size are taken as reported in that table, and D and trimming were inferred from the DNA itself. Present in this sample are approximately 150,000 clones, over 60% of which were seen just once. Of the sample, roughly 1.7% is held by the ten largest clones.

The germline V gene provides CDR1 MDHEN and CDR2 SYDVKM. V is cut back by 4 bases and J by 3 bases, with 9 bases in the junction unmatched. Including cysteine and phenylalanine, the CDR3 has 15 amino acids. Just CDR3 DNA is preserved here, 45 bases in frame from base 1. To note about this clone: Its antigen remains undetermined. The input lacks base qualities; no much larger clone sits a single base away.

The cohort consisted of fewer than 700 healthy bone marrow donors. Cohort members were all nominally healthy when sampled, although unrecorded immune exposures were likely present. The donor was CMV seronegative and was included in the group of under 450 seronegative cohort members. Every donor gave a peripheral blood sample, and the peripheral blood mononuclear cells from that sample were used for TCR beta sequencing. Genomic DNA was extracted from the blood cell samples with the Qiagen DNeasy Blood Extraction Kit. The receptor was isolated from a woman aged 18-29 years in good health and CMV-seronegative. What was sequenced was PBMCs. The sequence links TRBV28 to TRBJ2-7; TRBD1 fits 7 bases in the junction. The CDR3 region: CASSSGQETFYEQYF. The sequenced DNA is TGTGCCAGCAGTTCCGGACAGGAGACTTTCTACGAGCAGTACTTC.